Below, 8 T cell receptor beta chains from the same sample are listed, as sequenced in a study of Graves' ophthalmopathy and Graves' hyperthyroidism. Amplified TCR beta CDR3 regions were obtained using RNA transcripts as template. After a first-round RT-PCR with HTBI primers, a second-round multiplex PCR was run. TCRdb re-called the multiplex PCR reads with MiXCR, one entry per CDR3 protein. The data hold almost 750,000 distinct CDR3 sequences, with approximately 40% observed a single time. Sequenced material: peripheral blood. Source of these receptors: an adult man with Graves' ophthalmopathy.

The V and J genes are TRBV2 and TRBJ1-2; 12 nucleotides line up with TRBD1. The CDR3 extends over 16 amino acids. V was clipped by 6 bases and J by 6 bases; unmatched bases: 11. Germline V CDR1 and CDR2: SNHLY, FYNNEI. The CDR3 reads CASRTVGDRGRDGYTF. CDR3 DNA: TGTGCCAGCAGGACAGTAGGGGACAGGGGGCGAGATGGCTACACCTTC.

This clonotype has at least ten counts. The J gene is TRBJ1-6, the V gene TRBV9; D not certain. The length of the CDR3 is 14 residues. Looked up from germline, CDR1 is SGDLS and CDR2 is YYNGEE. V was pared by 0 bases and J by 7 bases, with 8 bases between. CDR3 nucleotides: TGTGCCAGCAGCGTAGCGGGAAACAATTCACCCCTCCACTTT. Translated, it gives CASSVAGNNSPLHF.

A remark on this clonotype: Since the CDR3 does not end with the conserved phenylalanine or tryptophan, this likely comes from a read error. J is TRBJ2-5 and V is TRBV5-5; 8 bases agree with TRBD2. The CDR3 consists of 13 residues. Germline V gene data show CDR1 as SGHKS and CDR2 as YYEKEE (reference sequence). The CDR3 is CASTERELGTQYV. The CDR3 coding sequence is TGCGCCAGCACAGAGCGGGAGTTGGGGACCCAGTACGTC.

V usage is TRBV29-1 and J usage is TRBJ1-2; D is ambiguous. The length of the CDR3 is 12 residues. V was clipped by 4 bases and J by 1 base, with 7 bases between them. The germline CDR1 and CDR2 sequences are SQVTM and ANQGSEA. This CDR3 reads CSVGQSNYGYTF. CDR3 nucleotides: TGCAGCGTTGGACAAAGTAACTATGGCTACACCTTC. The whole variable domain, filled in from reference TRBV29-1 and TRBJ1-2, reads SAVISQKPSRDICQRGTSLTIQCQVDSQVTMMFWYRQQPGQSLTLIATANQGSEATYESGFVIDKFPISRPNLTFSTLTVSNMSPEDSSIYLCSVGQSNYGYTFGSGTRLTVV.

In this sample, this clonotype turned up a few times. The V gene is TRBV7-9, the J gene TRBJ2-7; D is ambiguous. CDR1 and CDR2 (germline): SEHNR, FQNEAQ (reference sequence). This CDR3 contains 14 residues. V was pared by 3 bases and J by 3 bases, with 12 bases between. The CDR3 is CASSLGIIGYEQYF. The CDR3 DNA follows: TGTGCCAGCAGCTTGGGCATAATCGGCTACGAGCAGTACTTC. Combining the CDR3 with reference TRBV7-9 and TRBJ2-7 gives the whole variable domain DTGVSQNPRHKITKRGQNVTFRCDPISEHNRLYWYRQTLGQGPEFLTYFQNEAQLEKSRLLSDRFSAERPKGSFSTLEIQRTEQGDSAMYLCASSLGIIGYEQYFGPGTRLTVT.

The sample holds a few counts of this clonotype. The chain is built from TRBV2 and TRBJ2-7; tentatively, D is TRBD1 or TRBD2 (5 bases each). The germline V and J ends were trimmed by 8 bases and 3 bases, with 17 bases remaining between them. This CDR3 contains 14 residues. CDR1 is SNHLY, CDR2 FYNNEI, per germline. In DNA form, the CDR3 reads TGTGCCAGCTCAAGAGAGGGGTTCCTCTACGAGCAGTACTTC. Protein: CASSREGFLYEQYF. Full variable domain (missing parts from reference TRBV2 and TRBJ2-7): EPEVTQTPSHQVTQMGQEVILRCVPISNHLYFYWYRQILGQKVEFLVSFYNNEISEKSEIFDDQFSVERPDGSNFTLKIRSTKLEDSAMYFCASSREGFLYEQYFGPGTRLTVT.

This clonotype was seen ten or more times. One end of the junction fails to match germline, which may point to a read error. The chain links TRBV7-7 to TRBJ2-5; 7 nucleotides line up with TRBD2. The CDR3 has 14 residues. From germline, CDR1 is SSHAT and CDR2 FNYEAQ (reference sequence). Written as DNA, the CDR3 is TGTGCTAGCAGCTTAGACACGGGGGGAGAGACCCAGTACTTC. It codes for CASSLDTGGETQYF.

In its sample, this clonotype was seen many times. This CDR3 is missing its conserved last phenylalanine or tryptophan, likely due to a read error. No DNA is shown, since the ends of the CDR3 on it are uncertain; the CDR3 is the one TCRdb lists. The CDR3 spells CASSQEPDT. The chain couples TRBV4-3 to TRBJ2-6. The CDR3 numbers 9 amino acids, ends counted. Germline CDR1 and CDR2: LGHNA and YSLEER.